This T cell receptor (beta chain) came from a study of spatial heterogeneity in lung cancer (dated by TCRdb to between 2017 and 2020). Regarding the complete study: The donors were some 70 patients from the lung TRACERx cohort who had early-stage, untreated non-small cell lung cancer. Follow-up PBMC samples were sequenced whenever available, with the median time to follow-up being 2 to 3 years after resection. More beta-chain than alpha-chain transcripts were consistently detected, likely reflecting higher beta-chain transcript abundance. In the raw uncorrected reads, each unique combination of TCR and UMI appeared on average more than ten times. TCR alpha and beta repertoires were quantitatively compared across multiple tumor regions, matched nontumor lung and blood in non-small cell lung cancer. The study linked features of the TCR repertoire to counts of nonsynonymous mutations, which were determined by whole-exome sequencing of tumor tissue. At surgery, both alpha and beta chains were TCR-sequenced in 200 to 250 tumor regions, 64 matched nontumor lung samples and 56 PBMC samples. The investigation overall reported the following: Additional single-cell paired TCR alpha and beta sequencing was considered necessary to confirm, at a functional level, the hypothesis that regional TCRs recognize regional mutations. Ubiquitous expanded tumor TCRs showed up in blood more often at tumor resection than at routine follow-up. Only 14 patients were included in comparisons of baseline and follow-up blood repertoires.

The sample's time point label, decoded: blood at routine non-recurrence follow-up after resection. Without any cell sorting, TCR sequencing was performed on whole RNA extracted either from tumor and nontumor lung tissue or from cryopreserved PBMC samples. A patient was chosen for TCR sequencing only when enough RNA was available from at least two tumor regions. The CDR3 starts with the cysteine, ends with the phenylalanine, and has 15 residues. The DNA shown is the 45-base CDR3, in frame from base 1. The germline V gene (reference sequence) sets CDR1 to GTSNPN and CDR2 to SVGIG. Cut back by 0 bases and 0 bases, the V and J ends lie 9 bases apart. Worth noting for this clonotype: Its antigen is not yet known. Nothing much larger sits one base from this clone, and base qualities are not available.

Receptors were amplified or captured by 5' RACE. Sequencing instrument: NextSeq 500. To allow correction of PCR and sequencing errors, the TCR library protocol tagged every TCR cDNA molecule with a unique molecular identifier. The original pipeline was this. Decombinator tools were used for TCR identification, UMI-based error correction and CDR3 extraction. Expanded TCRs were defined as those above a frequency of 2 per 1,000, corresponding to the top 1% of the tumor frequency distribution. Renyi diversity was calculated using the R vegan package after each repertoire was subsampled 100 times to 5,000 TCRs. CDR3 similarity networks were built from amino acid triplet string-kernel similarity, connecting CDR3s with pairwise similarity above 0.82. TCRdb passed the public sequencing reads through fastp at Q25 and MiXCR, retaining productive beta sequences. Identical CDR3 protein sequences are pooled into one entry, listed with their most common genes and DNA. TCRdb assigned the V and J calls; the authors' analysis was not used. The sample has around 110,000 distinct CDR3 sequences on record, 12% of them singletons. About 15% of the sample lies in the top ten.

The chain is made from TRBV30 and TRBJ1-3, with the D gene uncertain. Sample: PBMCs, taken at follow-up. The origin of this receptor is a male donor with early-stage non-small cell lung cancer. In nucleotide form, the sequence is TGTGCCTGGAGTGTACCCATGAGCTCTGGAAACACCATATATTTT. Translated, it reads CAWSVPMSSGNTIYF.